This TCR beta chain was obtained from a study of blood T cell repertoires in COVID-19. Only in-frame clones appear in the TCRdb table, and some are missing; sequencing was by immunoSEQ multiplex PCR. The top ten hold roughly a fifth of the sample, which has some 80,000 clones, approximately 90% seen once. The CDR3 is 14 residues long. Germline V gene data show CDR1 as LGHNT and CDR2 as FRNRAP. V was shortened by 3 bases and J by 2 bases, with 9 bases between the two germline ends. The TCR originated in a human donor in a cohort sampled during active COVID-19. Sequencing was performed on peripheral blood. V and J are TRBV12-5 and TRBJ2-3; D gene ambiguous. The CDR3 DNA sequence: TGTGCTAGTGGTTTTGGCTCATACACAGATACGCAGTATTTT. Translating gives CASGFGSYTDTQYF.